One sample yielded the 18 T cell receptor beta chains listed below, sequenced in a study of beta chain features in type 1 diabetes (dated by TCRdb to 2017 to 2018). The library was produced with the immunoSEQ multiplex PCR assay. The High Capacity cDNA Reverse Transcription Kit was used to reverse transcribe all of the isolated RNA, meaning that expressed TCRB transcripts were what got sequenced. The table was pulled from immuneACCESS by TCRdb, which kept in-frame rearrangements only. Such tables lose some clones; where checked, under half of the loss comes from unresolved V genes, and the rest has no known cause. The sample records over 150,000 clones, about an eighth of which are singletons. The top ten constitute about 0.66% of the sample. The specimen sequenced was central memory CD4+ T cells from blood. These receptors all come from a woman aged 18-30 years in good health.

This rearrangement joins TRBV2 to TRBJ2-3; TRBD2 agrees at 10 bases. This CDR3 spans 15 amino acids. Germline trimming cut 8 bases from V and 1 base from J; bases unmatched to any gene: 6. The V gene's germline CDR1 is SNHLY and CDR2 FYNNEI. The CDR3 protein is CASEREGPGTDTQYF. The CDR3 region has the DNA TGTGCCAGCGAGCGGGAGGGCCCGGGCACAGATACGCAGTATTTT.

The chain has TRBV4-2 and TRBJ2-5; the match to TRBD2 covers 10 bases. J gave up 3 bases and V 1 base, and 2 bases lay outside the gene matches. The CDR3 has 15 amino acids. Germline assignment: CDR1 LGHNA and CDR2 YNFKEQ. The CDR3 sequence is CASSQVSGREETQYF. In DNA form, the CDR3 reads TGTGCCAGCAGCCAAGTCAGCGGGAGGGAAGAGACCCAGTACTTC.

The rearrangement uses TRBV9 and TRBJ2-1; no clear D gene. Trimming pared 0 bases from V and 7 bases from J, leaving 11 bases between. The germline V gene has CDR1 SGDLS and CDR2 YYNGEE. This CDR3 region has 14 residues. The CDR3 nucleotides read TGTGCCAGCAGCGTAGGGGCAGTCCTAAATGAGCAGTTCTTC. Protein sequence: CASSVGAVLNEQFF.

The gene calls are TRBV7-8 and TRBJ2-7, with a weak D call TRBD1 (5 bases). CDR3 length: 13 residues. V was pared by 6 bases and J by 2 bases, with 11 bases between. Per germline, CDR1 SGHVS and CDR2 FQNEAQ. The CDR3 nucleotides are TGTGCCAGCAGGTTCGACAGAGCCTACGAGCAGTACTTC. Translated: CASRFDRAYEQYF.

This clone was seen repeatedly, ten times or more. Additional DNA sequences in this sample encode the identical CDR3. The gene calls are TRBV28 and TRBJ2-6; tentatively, D is TRBD1 (5 bases). V gave up 5 bases and J gave up 0 bases, with 8 bases separating them. This CDR3 is 15 amino acids long. Germline V gene lookup returns CDR1 MDHEN and CDR2 SYDVKM. This chain's CDR3 is CASSPDSSGANVLTF. The CDR3 DNA follows: TGTGCCAGCAGTCCTGACAGCTCTGGGGCCAACGTCCTGACTTTC.

The V call is TRBV11-2, the J call TRBJ2-2; a weak D match, TRBD1 (5 bases). Trimming pared 4 bases from V and 1 base from J, leaving 7 bases between. The germline gives CDR1 SGHAT, CDR2 FQNNGV. This CDR3 is 14 amino acids long. This CDR3 reads CASSSGWNTGELFF. In nucleotides, the CDR3 is TGTGCCAGCAGCTCAGGGTGGAACACCGGGGAGCTGTTTTTT. Full variable domain (rest looked up from reference TRBV11-2 and TRBJ2-2): EAGVAQSPRYKIIEKRQSVAFWCNPISGHATLYWYQQILGQGPKLLIQFQNNGVVDDSQLPKDRFSAERLKGVDSTLKIQPAKLEDSAVYLCASSSGWNTGELFFGEGSRLTVL.

The chain carries TRBV19 and TRBJ2-1; the D gene is possibly TRBD2 (6 bases). V was cut by 0 bases and J by 2 bases, with 11 bases left in between. The germline gives CDR1 LNHDA, CDR2 SQIVND (reference sequence). The CDR3 covers 16 residues. The CDR3 reads CASSIDPGVAYNEQFF. For the CDR3, the DNA is TGTGCCAGTAGTATAGACCCGGGAGTAGCCTACAATGAGCAGTTCTTC.

Note on this clone: The sample holds other DNA sequences that translate to the same CDR3. J is TRBJ2-6 and V is TRBV30, with a tentative D call TRBD2 (5 bases). V lost 0 bases and J lost 0, with 6 bases in between. Germline CDR1 is GTSNPN and CDR2 is SVGIG (reference sequence). There are 15 residues in the CDR3. CDR3 nucleotides: TGTGCCTGGAGTGTCGGGGTCTCTGGGGCCAACGTCCTGACTTTC. It yields the protein CAWSVGVSGANVLTF.

This clone was counted a few times. The rearrangement joins TRBV11-1 to TRBJ1-1; TRBD1 matches 8 bases. V shed 2 bases, J shed 1 base, and the junction held 9 bases outside the gene matches. The length of the CDR3 is 17 residues. The germline V gene encodes CDR1 SGHAT and CDR2 FQDESV (reference sequence). This CDR3 is CASSLQIGQGANTEAFF. CDR3 in DNA: TGTGCCAGCAGCTTACAAATTGGACAGGGCGCGAACACTGAAGCTTTCTTT.

This rearrangement joins TRBV6-1 to TRBJ1-2; 7 bases line up with TRBD1. Trimming removed 6 bases from V and 5 bases from J; junction bases left unmatched: 9. The CDR3 contains 14 residues. Germline assignment: CDR1 MNHNS and CDR2 SASEGT. The CDR3, as DNA: TGTGCCAGCAGGGAGACGGGACAGAAGTATGGCTACACCTTC. Protein: CASRETGQKYGYTF.

This clone was observed a handful of times. The J gene is TRBJ2-1, the V gene TRBV4-3; maybe TRBD1 (6 bases). This CDR3 spans 17 amino acids. The V end was cut by 1 base, the J end by 1 base, with 14 bases between. Looked up from germline, CDR1 is LGHNA and CDR2 is YSLEER. The CDR3 coding sequence is TGCGCCAGCAGCCAAGTCAGTACAGGGCTTTCCTACAATGAGCAGTTCTTC. Translated: CASSQVSTGLSYNEQFF.

In this sample, this clone turned up a few times. The chain couples TRBV2 to TRBJ2-1; TRBD1 might be the D (6 bases). With 5 bases removed from V and 10 bases from J, the gap between germline ends came to 21 bases. CDR1 is SNHLY, CDR2 FYNNEI, per germline. This CDR3 has 15 residues. The CDR3 region is CASSRDTSQLGEQFF. The CDR3 nucleotides read TGTGCCAGCAGTCGGGACACCTCCCAACTAGGGGAGCAGTTCTTC.

This clone appeared a few times. This rearrangement joins TRBV19 to TRBJ2-1; 8 bases are shared with TRBD1. The length of the CDR3 is 13 residues. Germline V lookup: CDR1 LNHDA, CDR2 SQIVND (reference sequence). Unmatched junction bases numbered 4, after V lost 8 bases and J lost 4 bases. In nucleotides, the CDR3 is TGTGCCAGTCGGACAGGGATGTACAATGAGCAGTTCTTC. Encoded protein: CASRTGMYNEQFF.

This clone was picked up a small number of times. The chain couples TRBV28 to TRBJ2-3; TRBD2 is a possible D gene (6 bases). The length of the CDR3 is 15 residues. Trimming took off 6 bases at V and 4 bases at J, with 17 bases between the two ends. The germline CDR1 and CDR2 sequences are MDHEN and SYDVKM. The CDR3 sequence is CASSLTGARADTQYF. In DNA, the CDR3 is TGTGCCAGCAGCCTTACGGGAGCTAGGGCAGATACGCAGTATTTT. The complete variable domain, with remaining parts taken from reference TRBV28 and TRBJ2-3, reads DVKVTQSSRYLVKRTGEKVFLECVQDMDHENMFWYRQDPGLGLRLIYFSYDVKMKEKGDIPEGYSVSREKKERFSLILESASTNQTSMYLCASSLTGARADTQYFGPGTRLTVL.

This clone occurred a few times. The chain couples TRBV4-2 to TRBJ2-2; TRBD1 matches 9 bases. Germline CDR1 reads LGHNA; CDR2 reads YNFKEQ. Trimming cost V 5 bases and J 3 bases; bases outside gene matches: 7. This CDR3 is 16 amino acids long. The CDR3 protein is CASSLTGGGYTGELFF. The CDR3 coding sequence is TGTGCCAGCAGCTTGACAGGGGGAGGATACACCGGGGAGCTGTTTTTT.

This clone was seen a handful of times. The chain has TRBV7-8 and TRBJ2-1, with a possible D match to TRBD1 (6 bases). There are 17 residues in the CDR3. Germline values: CDR1 SGHVS, CDR2 FQNEAQ. Trimming shortened V by 2 bases and J by 6 bases, and 20 bases separated the two germline ends. As DNA, the CDR3 is TGTGCCAGCAGCTTAAGAATAGACAGGATTAAAGCCAATGAGCAGTTCTTC. This codes for CASSLRIDRIKANEQFF. Supplemented by reference TRBV7-8 and TRBJ2-1, the full variable domain reads GAGVSQSPRYKVAKRGQDVALRCDPISGHVSLFWYQQALGQGPEFLTYFQNEAQLDKSGLPSDRFFAERPEGSVSTLKIQRTQQEDSAVYLCASSLRIDRIKANEQFFGPGTRLTVL.

The sample holds a few counts of this clone. The chain couples TRBV30 to TRBJ1-1, with D unresolved. The ends were cut back, 0 bases at V and 1 base at J, with 6 bases in the middle. Germline loops: CDR1 GTSNPN, CDR2 SVGIG (reference sequence). The CDR3 is 13 amino acids. CDR3 nucleotide sequence: TGTGCCTGGAGTGTTCGGGAGAACACTGAAGCTTTCTTT. Its protein is CAWSVRENTEAFF.

The chain links TRBV5-5 to TRBJ2-5; 7 bases line up with TRBD1. From germline, CDR1 is SGHKS and CDR2 YYEKEE (reference sequence). The V segment lost 2 bases and the J segment 5 bases; nucleotides outside the gene matches: 9. The CDR3 spans 15 residues. CDR3 sequence: CASSFTGVLRETQYF. CDR3 sequence (DNA): TGTGCCAGCAGCTTCACAGGGGTGCTTAGGGAGACCCAGTACTTC. Looking up the rest from reference TRBV5-5 and TRBJ2-5 gives the full variable domain: DAGVTQSPTHLIKTRGQQVTLRCSPISGHKSVSWYQQVLGQGPQFIFQYYEKEERGRGNFPDRFSARQFPNYSSELNVNALLLGDSALYLCASSFTGVLRETQYFGPGTRLLVL.